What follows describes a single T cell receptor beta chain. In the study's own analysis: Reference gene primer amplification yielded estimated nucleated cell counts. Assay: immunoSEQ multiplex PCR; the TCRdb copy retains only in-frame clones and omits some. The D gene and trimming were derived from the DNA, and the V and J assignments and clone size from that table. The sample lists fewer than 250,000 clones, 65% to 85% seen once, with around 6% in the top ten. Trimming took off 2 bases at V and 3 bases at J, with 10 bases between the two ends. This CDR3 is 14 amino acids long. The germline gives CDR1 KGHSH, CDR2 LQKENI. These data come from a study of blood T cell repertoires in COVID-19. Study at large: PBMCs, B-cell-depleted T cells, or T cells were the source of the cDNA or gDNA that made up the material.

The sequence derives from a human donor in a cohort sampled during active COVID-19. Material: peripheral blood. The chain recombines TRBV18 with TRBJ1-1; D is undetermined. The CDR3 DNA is TGTGCCAGCTCACCAGGAGTTCACGACACTGAAGCTTTCTTT. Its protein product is CASSPGVHDTEAFF.